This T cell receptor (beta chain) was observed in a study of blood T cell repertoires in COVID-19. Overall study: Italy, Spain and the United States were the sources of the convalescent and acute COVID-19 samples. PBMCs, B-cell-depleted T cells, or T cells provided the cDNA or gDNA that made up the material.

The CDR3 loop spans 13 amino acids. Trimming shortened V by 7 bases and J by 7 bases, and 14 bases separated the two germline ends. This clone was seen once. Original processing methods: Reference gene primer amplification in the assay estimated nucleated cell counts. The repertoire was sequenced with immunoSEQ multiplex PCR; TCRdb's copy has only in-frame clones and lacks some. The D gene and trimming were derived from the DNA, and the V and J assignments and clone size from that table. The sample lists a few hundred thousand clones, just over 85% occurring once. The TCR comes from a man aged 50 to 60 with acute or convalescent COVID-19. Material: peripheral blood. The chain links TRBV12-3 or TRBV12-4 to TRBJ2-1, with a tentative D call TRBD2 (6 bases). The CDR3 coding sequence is TGTGCCAGCAACCGGGACTTGCGGAATGAGCAGTTCTTC. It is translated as CASNRDLRNEQFF.